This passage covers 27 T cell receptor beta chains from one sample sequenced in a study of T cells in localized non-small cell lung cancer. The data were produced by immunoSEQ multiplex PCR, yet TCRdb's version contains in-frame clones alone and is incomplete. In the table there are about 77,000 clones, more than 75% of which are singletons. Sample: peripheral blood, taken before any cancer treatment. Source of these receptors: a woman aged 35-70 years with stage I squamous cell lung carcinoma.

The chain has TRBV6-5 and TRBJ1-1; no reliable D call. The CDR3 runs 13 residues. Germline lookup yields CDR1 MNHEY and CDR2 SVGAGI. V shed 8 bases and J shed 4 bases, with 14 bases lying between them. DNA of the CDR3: TGTGCCAGCGGTCTTAAGGGAGGCACTGAAGCTTTCTTT. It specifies CASGLKGGTEAFF.

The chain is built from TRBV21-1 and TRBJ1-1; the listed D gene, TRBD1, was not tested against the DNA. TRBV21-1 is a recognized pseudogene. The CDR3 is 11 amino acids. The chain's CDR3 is CASIWGGKAFF. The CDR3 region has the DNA TGTGCCAGCATCTGGGGCGGAAAAGCTTTCTTT.

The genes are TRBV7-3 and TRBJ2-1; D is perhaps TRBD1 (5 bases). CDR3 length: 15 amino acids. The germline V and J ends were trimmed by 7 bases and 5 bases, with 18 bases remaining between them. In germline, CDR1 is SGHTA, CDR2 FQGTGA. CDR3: CASTKGPSGHNEQFF. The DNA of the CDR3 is TGTGCCAGCACCAAGGGGCCTAGTGGTCACAATGAGCAGTTCTTC.

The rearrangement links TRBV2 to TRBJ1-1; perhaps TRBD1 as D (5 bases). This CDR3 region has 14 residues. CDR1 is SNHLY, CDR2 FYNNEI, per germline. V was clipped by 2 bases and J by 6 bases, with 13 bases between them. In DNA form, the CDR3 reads TGTGCCAGCAGTGAATCGGAGGGGTTGGCTGAAGCTTTCTTT. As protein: CASSESEGLAEAFF. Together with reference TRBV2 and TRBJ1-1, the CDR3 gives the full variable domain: EPEVTQTPSHQVTQMGQEVILRCVPISNHLYFYWYRQILGQKVEFLVSFYNNEISEKSEIFDDQFSVERPDGSNFTLKIRSTKLEDSAMYFCASSESEGLAEAFFGQGTRLTVV.

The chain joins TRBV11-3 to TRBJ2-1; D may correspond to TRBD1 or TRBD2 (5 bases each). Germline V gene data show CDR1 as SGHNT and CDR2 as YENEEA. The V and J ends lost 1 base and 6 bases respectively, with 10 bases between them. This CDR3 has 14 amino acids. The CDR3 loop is CASSLGVGTNEQFF. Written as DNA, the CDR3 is TGTGCCAGCAGCTTAGGAGTCGGGACCAATGAGCAGTTCTTC.

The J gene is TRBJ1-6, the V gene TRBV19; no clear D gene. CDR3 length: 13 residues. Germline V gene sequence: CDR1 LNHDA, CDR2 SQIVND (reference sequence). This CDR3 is CATRVSYNSPLHF. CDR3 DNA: TGTGCAACGAGGGTGTCTTATAATTCACCCCTCCACTTT.

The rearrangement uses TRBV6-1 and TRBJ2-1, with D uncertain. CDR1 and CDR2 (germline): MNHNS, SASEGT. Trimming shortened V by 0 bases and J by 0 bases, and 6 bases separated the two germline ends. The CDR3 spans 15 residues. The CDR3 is CASSEASSSYNEQFF. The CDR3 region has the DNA TGTGCCAGCAGTGAAGCGTCCTCCTCCTACAATGAGCAGTTCTTC.

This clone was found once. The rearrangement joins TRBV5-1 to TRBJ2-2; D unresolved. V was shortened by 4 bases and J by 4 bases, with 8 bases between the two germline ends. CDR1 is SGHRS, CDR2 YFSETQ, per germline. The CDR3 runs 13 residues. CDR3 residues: CASSPETTGELFF. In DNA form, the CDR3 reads TGCGCCAGCAGCCCGGAGACCACCGGGGAGCTGTTTTTT.

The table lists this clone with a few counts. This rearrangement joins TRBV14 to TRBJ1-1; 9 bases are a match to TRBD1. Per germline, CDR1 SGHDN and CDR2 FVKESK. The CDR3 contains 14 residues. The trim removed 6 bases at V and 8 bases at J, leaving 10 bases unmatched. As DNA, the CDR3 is TGTGCCAGCAGTCGCAACCTTGGACAGGGGGAAGCTTTCTTT. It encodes CASSRNLGQGEAFF.

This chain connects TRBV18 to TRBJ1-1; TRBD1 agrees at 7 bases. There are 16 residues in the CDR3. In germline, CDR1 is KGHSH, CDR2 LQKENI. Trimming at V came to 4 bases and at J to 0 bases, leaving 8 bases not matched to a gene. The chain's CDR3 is CASSLQGTHLNTEAFF. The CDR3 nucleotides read TGTGCCAGCTCACTACAGGGGACCCATTTGAACACTGAAGCTTTCTTT.

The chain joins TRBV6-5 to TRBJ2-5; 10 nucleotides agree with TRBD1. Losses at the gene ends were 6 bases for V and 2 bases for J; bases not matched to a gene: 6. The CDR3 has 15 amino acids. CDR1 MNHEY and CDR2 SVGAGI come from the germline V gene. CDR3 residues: CASSPGTGDQETQYF. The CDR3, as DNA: TGTGCCAGCAGCCCTGGGACAGGGGATCAAGAGACCCAGTACTTC.

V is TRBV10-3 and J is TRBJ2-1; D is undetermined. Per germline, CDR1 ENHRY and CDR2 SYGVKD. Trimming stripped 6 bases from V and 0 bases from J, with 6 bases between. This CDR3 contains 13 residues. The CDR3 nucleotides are TGTGCCATCAGCAAGAGCTCCTACAATGAGCAGTTCTTC. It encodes CAISKSSYNEQFF.

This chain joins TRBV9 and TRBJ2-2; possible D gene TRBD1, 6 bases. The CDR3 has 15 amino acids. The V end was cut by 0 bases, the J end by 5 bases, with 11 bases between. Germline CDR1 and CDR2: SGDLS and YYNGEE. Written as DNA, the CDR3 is TGTGCCAGCAGCGTAGAACAGGGTGGGACCGGGGAGCTGTTTTTT. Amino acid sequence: CASSVEQGGTGELFF.

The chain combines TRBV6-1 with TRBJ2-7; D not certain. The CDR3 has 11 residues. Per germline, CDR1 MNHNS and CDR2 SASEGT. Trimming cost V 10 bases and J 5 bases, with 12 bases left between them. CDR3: CAISGSDEQYF. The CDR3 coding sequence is TGTGCCATCTCCGGATCCGACGAGCAGTACTTC.

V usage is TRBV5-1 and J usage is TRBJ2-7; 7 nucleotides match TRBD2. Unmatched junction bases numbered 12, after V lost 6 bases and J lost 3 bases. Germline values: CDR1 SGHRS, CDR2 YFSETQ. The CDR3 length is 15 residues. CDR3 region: CASTGSGAGRYEQYF. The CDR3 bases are TGCGCCAGCACCGGGAGCGGAGCGGGACGCTACGAGCAGTACTTC.

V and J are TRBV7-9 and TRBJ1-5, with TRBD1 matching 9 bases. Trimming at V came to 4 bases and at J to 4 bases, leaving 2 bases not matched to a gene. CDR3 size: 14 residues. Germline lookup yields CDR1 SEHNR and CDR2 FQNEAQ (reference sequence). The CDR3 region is CASSSQGANQPQHF. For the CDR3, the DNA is TGTGCCAGCAGCTCACAGGGGGCGAATCAGCCCCAGCATTTT.

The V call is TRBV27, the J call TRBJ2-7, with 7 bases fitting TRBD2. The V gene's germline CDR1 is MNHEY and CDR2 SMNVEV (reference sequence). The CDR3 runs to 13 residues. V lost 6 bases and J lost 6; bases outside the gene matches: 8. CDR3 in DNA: TGTGCCAGCAGCGAAAGGCGGACTAGCGAGCAGTACTTC. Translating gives CASSERRTSEQYF.

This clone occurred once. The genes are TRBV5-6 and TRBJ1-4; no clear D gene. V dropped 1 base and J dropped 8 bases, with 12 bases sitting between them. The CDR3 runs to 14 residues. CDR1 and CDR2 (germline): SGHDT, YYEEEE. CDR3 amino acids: CASSLYGDNEKLFF. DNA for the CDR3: TGTGCCAGCAGCTTGTACGGGGATAACGAAAAACTGTTTTTT.

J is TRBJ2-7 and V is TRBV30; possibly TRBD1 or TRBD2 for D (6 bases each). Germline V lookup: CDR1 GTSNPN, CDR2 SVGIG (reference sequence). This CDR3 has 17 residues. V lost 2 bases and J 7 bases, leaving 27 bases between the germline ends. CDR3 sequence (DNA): TGTGCCTGGAGTAGGCAACCCTGGGACGACCGAGGGGGGGAGCAGTACTTC. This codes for CAWSRQPWDDRGGEQYF.

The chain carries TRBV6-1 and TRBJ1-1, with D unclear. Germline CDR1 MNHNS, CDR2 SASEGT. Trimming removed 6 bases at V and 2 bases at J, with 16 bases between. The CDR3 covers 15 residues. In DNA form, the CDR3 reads TGTGCCAGCAGCCGGACGACGGAGCCCAACACTGAAGCTTTCTTT. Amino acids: CASSRTTEPNTEAFF.

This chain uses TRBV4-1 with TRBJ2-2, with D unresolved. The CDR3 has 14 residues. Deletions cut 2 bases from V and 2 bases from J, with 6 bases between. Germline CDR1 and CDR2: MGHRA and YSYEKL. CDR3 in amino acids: CASSQHRNTGELFF. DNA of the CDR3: TGCGCCAGCAGCCAACATAGAAACACCGGGGAGCTGTTTTTT.

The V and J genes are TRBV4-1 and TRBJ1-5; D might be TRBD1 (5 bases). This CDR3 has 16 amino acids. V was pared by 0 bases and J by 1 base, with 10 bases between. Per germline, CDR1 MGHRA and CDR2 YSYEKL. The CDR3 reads CASSQDGGGSNQPQHF. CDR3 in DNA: TGCGCCAGCAGCCAAGACGGCGGGGGGAGCAATCAGCCCCAGCATTTT.

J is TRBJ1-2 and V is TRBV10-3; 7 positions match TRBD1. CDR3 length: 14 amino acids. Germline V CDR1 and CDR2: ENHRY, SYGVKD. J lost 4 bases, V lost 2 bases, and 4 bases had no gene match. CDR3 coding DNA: TGTGCCATCAGTGAGCCGGACAGGTTCTATGGCTACACCTTC. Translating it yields CAISEPDRFYGYTF.

CDR3 amino acids: CASSPPVGGNTF. CDR3 DNA sequence: TGTGCCAGCAGCCCCCCGGTTGGGGGAAACACCTTC. The genes are TRBV7-9 and TRBJ1-2, with D maybe TRBD1 (5 bases). The germline V gene encodes CDR1 SEHNR and CDR2 FQNEAQ (reference sequence). V lost 5 bases and J 12 bases, leaving 16 bases between the germline ends. The CDR3 consists of 12 residues. Full variable domain (outside the CDR3, taken from reference TRBV7-9 and TRBJ1-2): DTGVSQNPRHKITKRGQNVTFRCDPISEHNRLYWYRQTLGQGPEFLTYFQNEAQLEKSRLLSDRFSAERPKGSFSTLEIQRTEQGDSAMYLCASSPPVGGNTFGSGTRLTVV.

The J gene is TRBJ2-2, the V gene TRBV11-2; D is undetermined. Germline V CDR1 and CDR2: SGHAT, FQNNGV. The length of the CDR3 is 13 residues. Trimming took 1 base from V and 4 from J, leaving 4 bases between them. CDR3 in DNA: TGTGCCAGCAGCTTAGGACGCACCGGGGAGCTGTTTTTT. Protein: CASSLGRTGELFF.

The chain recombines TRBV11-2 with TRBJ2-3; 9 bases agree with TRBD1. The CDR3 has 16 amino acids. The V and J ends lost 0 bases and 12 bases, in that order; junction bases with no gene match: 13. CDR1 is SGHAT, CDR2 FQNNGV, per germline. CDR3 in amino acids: CASSLDIAGGQGKQYF. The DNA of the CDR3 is TGTGCCAGCAGCTTAGATATCGCCGGGGGACAGGGTAAACAGTATTTT.

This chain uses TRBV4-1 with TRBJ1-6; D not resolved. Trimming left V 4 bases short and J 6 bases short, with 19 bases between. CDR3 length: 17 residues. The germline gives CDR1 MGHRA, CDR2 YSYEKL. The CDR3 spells CASSPEDPAYVNSPLHF. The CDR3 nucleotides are TGCGCCAGCAGCCCCGAGGATCCGGCATACGTTAATTCACCCCTCCACTTT.